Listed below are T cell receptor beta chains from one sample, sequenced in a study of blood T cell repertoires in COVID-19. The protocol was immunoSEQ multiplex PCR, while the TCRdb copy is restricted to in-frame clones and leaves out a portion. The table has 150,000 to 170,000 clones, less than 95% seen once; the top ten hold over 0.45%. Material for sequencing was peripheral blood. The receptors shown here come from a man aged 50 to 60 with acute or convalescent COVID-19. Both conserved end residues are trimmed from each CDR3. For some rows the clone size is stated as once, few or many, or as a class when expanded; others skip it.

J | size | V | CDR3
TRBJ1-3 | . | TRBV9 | ASSVAKGAASGNTIY
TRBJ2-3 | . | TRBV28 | ASRLAVTDTQY
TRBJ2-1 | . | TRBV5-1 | ASSAGTSGYNEQF
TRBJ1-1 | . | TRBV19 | ASRPQGYTEAF
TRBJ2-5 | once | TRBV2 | ASSDGQGVVTQY
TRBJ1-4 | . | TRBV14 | ASSQDWTGRREKLF
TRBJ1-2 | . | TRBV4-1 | ASSQAGEFDYGYT
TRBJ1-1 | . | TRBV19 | ASISWANTEAF
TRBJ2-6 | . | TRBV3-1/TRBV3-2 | ASSQGQPGANVLT
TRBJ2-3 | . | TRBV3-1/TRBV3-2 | ASSQGTSTDTQY
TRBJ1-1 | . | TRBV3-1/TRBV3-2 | ASSQGVAGGAF
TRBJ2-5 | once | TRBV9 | ASSVLAGLQETQY
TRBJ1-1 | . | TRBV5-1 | ASSYTGATSMNTEAF
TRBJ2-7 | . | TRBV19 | ASSMVPQGRTYEQY
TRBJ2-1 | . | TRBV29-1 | SGGGQTYNEQF
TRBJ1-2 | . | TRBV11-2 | ASSFRTGINYGYT
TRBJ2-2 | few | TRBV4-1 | ASSQGLAANTGELF
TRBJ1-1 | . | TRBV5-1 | ASSEDRGTEAF
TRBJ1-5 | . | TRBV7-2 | ASSLLRTVGDQPQH
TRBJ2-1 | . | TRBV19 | ASSEGLAGIFEQF
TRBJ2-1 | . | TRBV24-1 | ATSDPGGLAGTHEQF
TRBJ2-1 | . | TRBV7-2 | ASSLGGDPYNEQF
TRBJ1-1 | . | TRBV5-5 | ASSLSPGELEAF
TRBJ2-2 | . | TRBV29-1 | SVNTGPAGELF
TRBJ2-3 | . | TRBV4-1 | ASSQVGIQGTQY
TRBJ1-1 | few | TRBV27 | ASSFTGGLNTEAF
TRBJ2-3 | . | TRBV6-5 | ASSRTSGRPDTQY
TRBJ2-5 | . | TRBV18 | ASSPFSDAPRTQY
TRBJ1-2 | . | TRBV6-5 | ASSQDSAAHGYT